Following are 12 T cell receptor beta chains from one sample sequenced in a study of T cell responses to AZD1222 COVID-19 vaccine. Clones were sequenced by immunoSEQ multiplex PCR, and TCRdb holds only the in-frame ones, with some missing. The data hold some 190,000 clones, with about 93% observed a single time. This specimen was peripheral blood, taken 28 days after the second AZD1222 dose. These receptors originate from an adult who received the AZD1222 COVID-19 vaccine.

The genes are TRBV6-2 or TRBV6-3 and TRBJ1-5; 8 bases agree with TRBD1. Trimming took 6 bases from V and 2 from J; bases not matched to a gene: 15. Germline CDR1 and CDR2: MNHEY and SVGEGT. CDR3 length: 18 amino acids. The CDR3 nucleotides read TGTGCCAGCAGCAAAGCGCGGACAGGGCTCCAGGGCAATCAGCCCCAGCATTTT. Encoded protein: CASSKARTGLQGNQPQHF.

The V gene is TRBV6-5, the J gene TRBJ1-2, with TRBD1 as a possible D gene (6 bases). This CDR3 contains 15 residues. Germline lookup yields CDR1 MNHEY and CDR2 SVGAGI. The V end was cut by 6 bases, the J end by 4 bases, with 18 bases between. CDR3 bases: TGTGCCAGCAGGGGGTTGGGGGGGGCTGGCTATGGCTACACCTTC. Translating gives CASRGLGGAGYGYTF.

J is TRBJ2-1 and V is TRBV25-1; TRBD2 matches 7 bases. Germline V gene sequence: CDR1 MGHDK, CDR2 SYGVNS. This CDR3 is built from 13 residues. V was clipped by 4 bases and J by 7 bases; unmatched bases: 4. The chain's CDR3 is CASSGVGGNEQFF. The CDR3 coding sequence is TGTGCCAGCAGTGGAGTCGGGGGGAATGAGCAGTTCTTC.

The V gene is TRBV30, the J gene TRBJ2-6, with D uncertain. This CDR3 region has 18 residues. Per germline, CDR1 GTSNPN and CDR2 SVGIG (reference sequence). Trimming pared 3 bases from V and 2 bases from J, leaving 20 bases between. The CDR3 region has the DNA TGTGCCTGGAGCGAATCCCTGGATTGGGGTGCTGGGGCCAACGTCCTGACTTTC. This encodes CAWSESLDWGAGANVLTF.

V usage is TRBV18 and J usage is TRBJ1-3, with D maybe TRBD1 (5 bases). V lost 4 bases and J lost 0, with 10 bases in between. Germline CDR1 and CDR2: KGHSH and LQKENI. The CDR3 sequence is 15 residues long. CDR3 loop: CASSLQGPSGNTIYF. CDR3 coding DNA: TGTGCCAGCTCACTTCAGGGACCCTCTGGAAACACCATATATTTT.

V usage is TRBV2 and J usage is TRBJ1-5; the D gene is possibly TRBD1 (5 bases). The CDR3 totals 15 residues. Looked up from germline, CDR1 is SNHLY and CDR2 is FYNNEI. V lost 6 bases and J lost 1, with 13 bases in between. The CDR3 nucleotides are TGTGCCAGCAGCCTTGGGGCAGAAAGCAATCAGCCCCAGCATTTT. This encodes CASSLGAESNQPQHF.

The genes are TRBV9 and TRBJ2-2; 11 positions agree with TRBD2. The length of the CDR3 is 17 residues. CDR1 and CDR2 from the germline V gene are SGDLS and YYNGEE. V trimming: 0 bases; J trimming: 3 bases; junction bases outside the gene matches: 4. CDR3 region: CASSVVSGLADTGELFF. The CDR3 nucleotides read TGTGCCAGCAGCGTAGTATCGGGACTAGCGGACACCGGGGAGCTGTTTTTT.

CDR3 sequence: CASSTSSGHTGELFF. Written as DNA, the CDR3 is TGTGCCAGCAGCACCTCTAGCGGGCACACCGGGGAGCTGTTTTTT. This chain links TRBV9 with TRBJ2-2; TRBD2 matches at 8 bases. The CDR3 extends over 15 amino acids. Germline loops: CDR1 SGDLS, CDR2 YYNGEE. The J segment lost 3 bases and the V segment lost 4 bases, leaving 5 bases of the junction unmatched.

The CDR3 region has the DNA TGCAGCGTTGAACTTTCTCCTAATCAGCCCCAGCATTTT. It is translated as CSVELSPNQPQHF. V usage is TRBV29-1 and J usage is TRBJ1-5; D is uncertain. Germline values: CDR1 SQVTM, CDR2 ANQGSEA. The CDR3 runs to 13 residues. V lost 2 bases to trimming and J lost 4 bases, with 9 bases between them.

The chain links TRBV7-6 to TRBJ2-1, with D possibly matching TRBD2 (5 bases). V lost 5 bases and J 0 bases, leaving 11 bases between the germline ends. CDR1 is SGHVS and CDR2 is FNYEAQ in the germline V gene. The length of the CDR3 is 15 residues. Written as DNA, the CDR3 is TGTGCCAGCAGCCCTAGTGGGAGCTCCTACAATGAGCAGTTCTTC. Protein: CASSPSGSSYNEQFF.

The J gene is TRBJ2-7, the V gene TRBV7-9, with 10 bases matching TRBD2. The CDR3 loop spans 15 amino acids. From germline, CDR1 is SEHNR and CDR2 FQNEAQ (reference sequence). V gave up 5 bases and J gave up 0 bases; unmatched junction bases: 4. The CDR3 loop is CASSLLAGDSYEQYF. CDR3 coding DNA: TGTGCCAGCAGCCTTCTAGCGGGGGACTCCTACGAGCAGTACTTC.

This clone has more than one count but fewer than ten. The V call is TRBV7-3, the J call TRBJ2-7; 7 bases match TRBD2. The J segment lost 6 bases and the V segment lost 1 base, leaving 3 bases of the junction unmatched. The CDR3 length is 13 residues. Germline V CDR1 and CDR2: SGHTA, FQGTGA. The CDR3 is CASSLNGGGEQYF. DNA of the CDR3: TGTGCCAGCAGCTTAAACGGCGGGGGCGAGCAGTACTTC.